These T cell receptor beta chains were read from a single sample in a study of shared clonotypes between healthy human individuals. TCRdb's table, derived via immunoSEQ multiplex PCR, lists solely in-frame clones and lacks some. Found here are over a million clones, 98% to 99% of them singletons; the top ten hold 0.36%. Material for sequencing was naive CD4+ T cells sorted from blood. The receptors originated from a man in his thirties or forties in good health. CDR3s include the opening cysteine and the closing phenylalanine or tryptophan.

J: TRBJ1-5; V: TRBV5-1; length: 17; CDR3: CASSYGQGVSSNQPQHF
J: TRBJ2-5; V: TRBV7-9; length: 13; CDR3: CANSFLDQETQYF
J: TRBJ1-5; V: TRBV4-1; length: 16; CDR3: CASSLGDVTIDQPQHF
J: TRBJ1-3; V: TRBV7-9; length: 15; CDR3: CASSPTGFPGNTIYF
J: TRBJ2-7; V: TRBV12-5; length: 14; CDR3: CASAPLGRAYEQYF
J: TRBJ2-3; V: TRBV2; length: 15; CDR3: CASSGTKTKEAAQYF
J: TRBJ2-7; V: TRBV5-1; length: 13; CDR3: CASSSPDAYEQYF
J: TRBJ2-3; V: TRBV7-2; length: 17; CDR3: CASSAGKLVSSTDTQYF
J: TRBJ2-1; V: TRBV5-5; length: 10; CDR3: CASSSREQFF
J: TRBJ2-7; V: TRBV5-1; length: 14; CDR3: CASSMGQNVHEQYF
J: TRBJ2-7; V: TRBV9; length: 15; CDR3: CASSVGQGAVYEQYF
J: TRBJ2-7; V: TRBV19; length: 14; CDR3: CASSIVDSAYEQYF
J: TRBJ2-6; V: TRBV6-5; length: 15; CDR3: CASSPSGRGANVLTF
J: TRBJ1-3; V: TRBV6-5; length: 16; CDR3: CASSYRSRSSGNTIYF
J: TRBJ1-2; V: TRBV4-1; length: 16; CDR3: CASSHPGRSRRGGYTF
J: TRBJ1-1; V: TRBV29-1; length: 13; CDR3: CSVNGLMNTEAFF
J: TRBJ2-2; V: TRBV5-4; length: 16; CDR3: CASSGGDRGRTGELFF
J: TRBJ1-5; V: TRBV19; length: 18; CDR3: CASRPGTGGWVEKQPQHF
J: TRBJ2-5; V: TRBV5-1; length: 13; CDR3: CASSLAVQETQYF
J: TRBJ2-3; V: TRBV28; length: 13; CDR3: CASSLRFTDTQYF
J: TRBJ1-4; V: TRBV18; length: 14; CDR3: CASSPGTDIEKLFF
J: TRBJ1-2; V: TRBV28; length: 14; CDR3: CASTQRGTNPGYTF
J: TRBJ2-7; V: TRBV10-3; length: 12; CDR3: CAISESTGKQYF
J: TRBJ2-6; V: TRBV15; length: 16; CDR3: CATSRDRGSGANVLTF
J: TRBJ2-2; V: TRBV5-4; length: 14; CDR3: CASSLGERTGELFF
J: TRBJ2-3; V: TRBV12-5; length: 13; CDR3: CASAPSSTDTQYF
J: TRBJ2-7; V: TRBV6-6; length: 12; CDR3: CASSYSAYEQYF
J: TRBJ2-7; V: TRBV5-1; length: 13; CDR3: CASSLQGSYEQYF
J: TRBJ2-7; V: TRBV10-2; length: 14; CDR3: CASIRAPLVYEQYF
J: TRBJ1-5; V: TRBV6-5; length: 14; CDR3: CASSPGTGGQPQHF
J: TRBJ2-2; V: TRBV14; length: 15; CDR3: CASSQFRSPTGELFF
J: TRBJ2-7; V: TRBV11-1; length: 16; CDR3: CASSLGRDPLSYEQYF
J: TRBJ2-1; V: TRBV27; length: 17; CDR3: CASSLYAVSSSDNEQFF
J: TRBJ2-1; V: TRBV5-5; length: 15; CDR3: CASSLDLRSYNEQFF
J: TRBJ2-7; V: TRBV5-1; length: 13; CDR3: CASSLVRGSEQYF
J: TRBJ2-7; V: TRBV7-9; length: 15; CDR3: CASSLGQGISYEQYF
J: TRBJ1-1; V: TRBV5-1; length: 13; CDR3: CASSLAGYTEAFF
J: TRBJ2-3; V: TRBV19; length: 15; CDR3: CASTKRDSRTDTQYF
J: TRBJ2-7; V: TRBV15; length: 15; CDR3: CATSFEQGNNYEQYF
J: TRBJ2-7; V: TRBV28; length: 11; CDR3: CASSSDREQYF
J: TRBJ1-1; V: TRBV18; length: 15; CDR3: CASSFTVGRWTEAFF
J: TRBJ2-3; V: TRBV7-2; length: 14; CDR3: CASSSGLAGRTQYF
J: TRBJ2-1; V: TRBV2; length: 13; CDR3: CASKRVQYNEQFF
J: TRBJ2-7; V: TRBV6-5; length: 15; CDR3: CASSSPHRGGLEQYF
J: TRBJ2-3; V: TRBV7-2; length: 12; CDR3: CASSWSTDTQYF
J: TRBJ2-7; V: TRBV7-9; length: 14; CDR3: CASSSSSKSAEQYF
J: TRBJ1-5; V: TRBV2; length: 15; CDR3: CASREQRYSNQPQHF
J: TRBJ1-5; V: TRBV2; length: 14; CDR3: CASSSGASNQPQHF
J: TRBJ2-7; V: TRBV27; length: 19; CDR3: CASSSPGSSGRLTGYEQYF
J: TRBJ2-1; V: TRBV12-2; length: 20; CDR3: CASRIRMGARERNLGNEQFF
J: TRBJ1-2; V: TRBV10-3; length: 12; CDR3: CAIQGGYYGYTF
J: TRBJ1-1; V: TRBV19; length: 11; CDR3: CASSGGTEAFF
J: TRBJ2-1; V: TRBV2; length: 16; CDR3: CARRGTGTGPQGEQFF
J: TRBJ1-1; V: TRBV9; length: 15; CDR3: CASSVAGTMNTEAFF
J: TRBJ2-4; V: TRBV19; length: 16; CDR3: CASSTIREGAKNIQYF